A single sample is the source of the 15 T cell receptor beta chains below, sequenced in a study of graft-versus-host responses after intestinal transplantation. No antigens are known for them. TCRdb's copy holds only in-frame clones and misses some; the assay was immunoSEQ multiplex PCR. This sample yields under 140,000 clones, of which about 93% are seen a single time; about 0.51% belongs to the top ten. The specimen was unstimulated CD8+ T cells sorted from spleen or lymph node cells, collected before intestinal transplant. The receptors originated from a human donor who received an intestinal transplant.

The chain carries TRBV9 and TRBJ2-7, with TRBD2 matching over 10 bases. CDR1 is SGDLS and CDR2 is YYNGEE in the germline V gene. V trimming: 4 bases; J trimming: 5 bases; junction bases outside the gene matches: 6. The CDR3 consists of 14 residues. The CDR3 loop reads CASSPSGLADEQYF. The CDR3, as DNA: TGTGCCAGCAGCCCAAGCGGACTAGCGGACGAGCAGTACTTC.

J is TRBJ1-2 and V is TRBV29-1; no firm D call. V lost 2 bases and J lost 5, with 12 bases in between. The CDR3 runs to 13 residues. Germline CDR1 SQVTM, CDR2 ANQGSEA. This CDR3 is CSVESPMGYGYTF. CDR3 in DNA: TGCAGCGTTGAATCCCCAATGGGGTATGGCTACACCTTC.

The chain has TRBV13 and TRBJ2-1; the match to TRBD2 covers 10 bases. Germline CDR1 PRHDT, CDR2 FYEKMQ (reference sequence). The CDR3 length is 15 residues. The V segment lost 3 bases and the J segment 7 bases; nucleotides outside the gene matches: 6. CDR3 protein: CASSFGGLARNEQFF. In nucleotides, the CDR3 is TGTGCCAGCAGCTTCGGGGGACTAGCGCGTAATGAGCAGTTCTTC. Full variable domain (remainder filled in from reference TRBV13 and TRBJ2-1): AAGVIQSPRHLIKEKRETATLKCYPIPRHDTVYWYQQGPGQDPQFLISFYEKMQSDKGSIPDRFSAQQFSDYHSELNMSSLELGDSALYFCASSFGGLARNEQFFGPGTRLTVL.

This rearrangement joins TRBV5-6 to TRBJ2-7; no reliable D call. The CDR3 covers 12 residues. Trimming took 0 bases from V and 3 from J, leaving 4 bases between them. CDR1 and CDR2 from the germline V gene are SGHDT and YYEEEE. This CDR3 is CASSLGIYEQYF. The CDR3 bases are TGTGCCAGCAGCTTGGGAATCTACGAGCAGTACTTC.

CDR3 bases: TGCGCCAGCAGCCAAGGACAGGTAACCTACGAGCAGTACTTC. This gives the protein CASSQGQVTYEQYF. The V gene is TRBV4-1, the J gene TRBJ2-7; the D gene is possibly TRBD1 (6 bases). CDR1 MGHRA and CDR2 YSYEKL come from the germline V gene. V was trimmed by 1 base and J by 2 bases, leaving 9 bases between them. The CDR3 length is 14 residues.

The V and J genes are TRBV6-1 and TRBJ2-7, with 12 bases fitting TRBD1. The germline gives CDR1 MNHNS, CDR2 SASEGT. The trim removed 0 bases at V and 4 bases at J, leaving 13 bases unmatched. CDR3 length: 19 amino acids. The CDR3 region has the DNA TGTGCCAGCAGTGAAGCGGTCGGGACAGGGGGCGATTGGCTATACGAGCAGTACTTC. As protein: CASSEAVGTGGDWLYEQYF.

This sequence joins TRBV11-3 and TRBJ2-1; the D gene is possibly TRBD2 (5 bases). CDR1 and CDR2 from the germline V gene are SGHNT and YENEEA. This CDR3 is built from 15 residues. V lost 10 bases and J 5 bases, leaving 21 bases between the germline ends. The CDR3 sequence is CAILDPGISHNEQFF. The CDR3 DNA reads TGTGCCATCCTTGACCCGGGGATCTCGCACAATGAGCAGTTCTTC. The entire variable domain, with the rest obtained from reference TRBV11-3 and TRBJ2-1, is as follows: EAGVVQSPRYKIIEKKQPVAFWCNPISGHNTLYWYLQNLGQGPELLIRYENEEAVDDSQLPKDRFSAERLKGVDSTLKIQPAELGDSAVYLCAILDPGISHNEQFFGPGTRLTVL.

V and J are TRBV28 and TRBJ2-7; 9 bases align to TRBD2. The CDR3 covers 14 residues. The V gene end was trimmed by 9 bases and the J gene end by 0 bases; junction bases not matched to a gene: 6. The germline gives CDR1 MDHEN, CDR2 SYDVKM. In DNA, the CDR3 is TGTGCCAGTGCCAGCGGGAGGAGCTCCTACGAGCAGTACTTC. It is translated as CASASGRSSYEQYF.

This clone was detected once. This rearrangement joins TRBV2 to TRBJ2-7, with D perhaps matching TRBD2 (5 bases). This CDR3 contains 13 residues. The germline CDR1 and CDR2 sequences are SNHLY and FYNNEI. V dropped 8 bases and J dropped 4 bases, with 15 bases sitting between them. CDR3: CASEGLDAYEQYF. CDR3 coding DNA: TGTGCCAGCGAAGGACTGGATGCTTACGAGCAGTACTTC.

CDR3: CASSRGGNEQFF. Written as DNA, the CDR3 is TGTGCCAGCAGCAGAGGAGGTAATGAGCAGTTCTTC. The V gene is TRBV7-9, the J gene TRBJ2-1; TRBD2 is a possible D gene (5 bases). This CDR3 contains 12 residues. Germline V lookup: CDR1 SEHNR, CDR2 FQNEAQ (reference sequence). V lost 5 bases, J lost 7 bases, and 9 bases lay in between.

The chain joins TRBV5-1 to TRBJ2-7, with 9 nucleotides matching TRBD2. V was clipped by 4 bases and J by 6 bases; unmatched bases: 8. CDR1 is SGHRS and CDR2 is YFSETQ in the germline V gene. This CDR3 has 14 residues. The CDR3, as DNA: TGCGCCAGCAGCCCGGCGGGGGGGCGGTCCGAGCAGTACTTC. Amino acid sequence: CASSPAGGRSEQYF.

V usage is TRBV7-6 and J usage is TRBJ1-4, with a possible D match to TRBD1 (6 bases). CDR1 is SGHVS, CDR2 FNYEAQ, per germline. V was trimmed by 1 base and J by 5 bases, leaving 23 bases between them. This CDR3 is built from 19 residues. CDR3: CASSLVWVTGPGGNEKLFF. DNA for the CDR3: TGTGCCAGCAGCTTAGTATGGGTGACAGGCCCGGGTGGAAATGAAAAACTGTTTTTT. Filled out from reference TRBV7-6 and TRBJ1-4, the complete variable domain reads GAGVSQSPRYKVTKRGQDVALRCDPISGHVSLYWYRQALGQGPEFLTYFNYEAQQDKSGLPNDRFSAERPEGSISTLTIQRTEQRDSAMYRCASSLVWVTGPGGNEKLFFGSGTQLSVL.

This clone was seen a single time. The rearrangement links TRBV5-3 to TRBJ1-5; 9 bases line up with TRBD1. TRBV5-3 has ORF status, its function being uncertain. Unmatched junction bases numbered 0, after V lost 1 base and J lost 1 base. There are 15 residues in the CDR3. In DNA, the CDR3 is TGTGCCAGAAGCTTGACAGGGGGCAGCAATCAGCCCCAGCATTTT. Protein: CARSLTGGSNQPQHF.

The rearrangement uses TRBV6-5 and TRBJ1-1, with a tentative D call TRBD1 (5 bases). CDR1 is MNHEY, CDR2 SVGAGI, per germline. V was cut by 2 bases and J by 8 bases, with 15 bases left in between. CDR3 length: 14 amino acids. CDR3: CASSYASRGVEAFF. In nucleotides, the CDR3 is TGTGCCAGCAGTTACGCTTCGCGGGGCGTCGAAGCTTTCTTT.

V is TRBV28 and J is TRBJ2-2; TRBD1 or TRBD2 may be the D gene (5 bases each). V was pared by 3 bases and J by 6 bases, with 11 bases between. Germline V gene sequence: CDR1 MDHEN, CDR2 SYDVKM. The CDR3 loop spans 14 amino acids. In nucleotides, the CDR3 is TGTGCCAGCAGTTTCGACGGGGCGCCCGGGGAGCTGTTTTTT. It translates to CASSFDGAPGELFF. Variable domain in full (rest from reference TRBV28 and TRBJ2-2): DVKVTQSSRYLVKRTGEKVFLECVQDMDHENMFWYRQDPGLGLRLIYFSYDVKMKEKGDIPEGYSVSREKKERFSLILESASTNQTSMYLCASSFDGAPGELFFGEGSRLTVL.